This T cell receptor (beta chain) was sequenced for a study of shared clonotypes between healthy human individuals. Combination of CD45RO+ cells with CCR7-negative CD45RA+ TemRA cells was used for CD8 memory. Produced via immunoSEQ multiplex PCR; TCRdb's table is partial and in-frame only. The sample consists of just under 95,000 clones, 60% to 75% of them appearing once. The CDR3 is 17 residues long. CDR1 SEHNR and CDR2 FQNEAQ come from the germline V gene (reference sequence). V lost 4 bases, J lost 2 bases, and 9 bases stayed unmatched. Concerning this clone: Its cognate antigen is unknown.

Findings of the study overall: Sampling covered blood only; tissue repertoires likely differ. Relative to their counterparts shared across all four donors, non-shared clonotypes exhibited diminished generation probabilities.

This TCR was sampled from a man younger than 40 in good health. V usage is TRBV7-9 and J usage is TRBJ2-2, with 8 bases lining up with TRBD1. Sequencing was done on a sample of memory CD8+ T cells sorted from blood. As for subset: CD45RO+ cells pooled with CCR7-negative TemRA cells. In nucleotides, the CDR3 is TGTGCCAGCAGCTCGACTCGGACAGGGACCAACACCGGGGAGCTGTTTTTT. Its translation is CASSSTRTGTNTGELFF.